This T cell receptor (beta chain) was captured by sequencing in a study of PD-1 blockade in mismatch repair-deficient tumors. Study-level findings and limits: Tumor-resident clones, often absent from pretreatment blood, expanded after pembrolizumab and then contracted.

The CDR3 has 14 residues. V lost 4 bases and J lost 8, with 14 bases in between. The V gene's germline CDR1 is LNHDA and CDR2 SQIVND (reference sequence). Note on this clone: Its antigen is undetermined.

Mismatch repair deficiency was confirmed in all patients, by PCR or immunohistochemistry. TCRs were sequenced from a few patients responding to pembrolizumab. Method: immunoSEQ multiplex PCR; TCRdb's copy keeps in-frame clones and lacks some. The profile shows 90,000 to 120,000 clones, approximately 83% of them singletons. This chain joins TRBV19 and TRBJ2-2; D remains unclear. This specimen was peripheral blood, taken about eight months after starting pembrolizumab. The receptor's source is an adult with mismatch repair-deficient cancer. The CDR3 protein is CASSRLAAMGELFF. The CDR3 DNA sequence: TGTGCCAGTAGTAGGTTGGCTGCCATGGGGGAGCTGTTTTTT.